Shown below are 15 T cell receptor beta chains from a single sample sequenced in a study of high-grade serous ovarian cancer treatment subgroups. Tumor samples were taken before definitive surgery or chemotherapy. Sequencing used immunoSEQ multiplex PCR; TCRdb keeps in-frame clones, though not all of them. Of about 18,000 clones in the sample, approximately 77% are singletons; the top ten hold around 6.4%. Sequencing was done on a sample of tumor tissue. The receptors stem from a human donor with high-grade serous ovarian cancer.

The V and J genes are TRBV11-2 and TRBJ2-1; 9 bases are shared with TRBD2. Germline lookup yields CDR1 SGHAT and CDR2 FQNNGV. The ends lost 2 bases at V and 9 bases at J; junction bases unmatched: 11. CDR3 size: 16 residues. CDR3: CASSLSSSGSGFEQFF. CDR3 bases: TGTGCCAGCAGCTTAAGTAGTAGCGGGAGTGGGTTTGAGCAGTTCTTC.

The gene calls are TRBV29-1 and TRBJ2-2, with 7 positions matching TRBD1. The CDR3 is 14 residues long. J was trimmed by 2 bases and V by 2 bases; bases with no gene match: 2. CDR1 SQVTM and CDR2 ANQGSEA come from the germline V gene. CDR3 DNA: TGCAGCGTTGAATGGGACAGCAACACCGGGGAGCTGTTTTTT. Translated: CSVEWDSNTGELFF.

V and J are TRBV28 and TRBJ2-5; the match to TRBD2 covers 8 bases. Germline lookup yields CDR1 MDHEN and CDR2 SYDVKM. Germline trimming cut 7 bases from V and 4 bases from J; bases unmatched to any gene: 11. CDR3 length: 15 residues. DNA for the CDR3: TGTGCCAGCACTCTAGGAGCGGGAGTCGGAGAGACCCAGTACTTC. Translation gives CASTLGAGVGETQYF.

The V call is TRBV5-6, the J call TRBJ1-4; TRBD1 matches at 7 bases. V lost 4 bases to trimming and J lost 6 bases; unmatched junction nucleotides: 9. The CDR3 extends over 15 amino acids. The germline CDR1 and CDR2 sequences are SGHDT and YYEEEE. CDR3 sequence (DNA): TGTGCCAGCAGCAAACAGGGGAGCGGGGATGAAAAACTGTTTTTT. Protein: CASSKQGSGDEKLFF. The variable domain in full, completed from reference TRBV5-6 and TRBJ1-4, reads DAGVTQSPTHLIKTRGQQVTLRCSPKSGHDTVSWYQQALGQGPQFIFQYYEEEERQRGNFPDRFSGHQFPNYSSELNVNALLLGDSALYLCASSKQGSGDEKLFFGSGTQLSVL.

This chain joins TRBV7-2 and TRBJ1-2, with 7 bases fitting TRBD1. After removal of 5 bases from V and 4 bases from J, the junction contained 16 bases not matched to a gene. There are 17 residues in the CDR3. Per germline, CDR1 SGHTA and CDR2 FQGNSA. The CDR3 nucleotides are TGTGCCAGCAGCCAGAACAGGGGCCCTAGGGACTTCTATGGCTACACCTTC. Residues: CASSQNRGPRDFYGYTF.

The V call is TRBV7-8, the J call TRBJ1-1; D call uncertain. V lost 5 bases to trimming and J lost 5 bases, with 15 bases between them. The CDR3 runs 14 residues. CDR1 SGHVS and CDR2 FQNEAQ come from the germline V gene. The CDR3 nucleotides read TGTGCCAGCAGCCCCCGGGAGGGTAGGACTGAAGCTTTCTTT. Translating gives CASSPREGRTEAFF.

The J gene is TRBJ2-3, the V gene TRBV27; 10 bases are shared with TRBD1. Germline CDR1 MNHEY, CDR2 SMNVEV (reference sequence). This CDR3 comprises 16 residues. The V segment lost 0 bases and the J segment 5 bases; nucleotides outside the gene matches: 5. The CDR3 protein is CASSLSRTGGRDTQYF. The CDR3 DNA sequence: TGTGCCAGCAGTTTATCTCGGACAGGGGGAAGAGATACGCAGTATTTT.

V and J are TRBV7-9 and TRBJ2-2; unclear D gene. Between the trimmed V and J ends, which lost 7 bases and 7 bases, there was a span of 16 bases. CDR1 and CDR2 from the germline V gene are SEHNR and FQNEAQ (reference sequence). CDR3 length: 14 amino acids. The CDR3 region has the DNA TGTGCCAGCACCCTATCGGAAAAGTACGGGGAGCTGTTTTTT. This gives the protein CASTLSEKYGELFF.

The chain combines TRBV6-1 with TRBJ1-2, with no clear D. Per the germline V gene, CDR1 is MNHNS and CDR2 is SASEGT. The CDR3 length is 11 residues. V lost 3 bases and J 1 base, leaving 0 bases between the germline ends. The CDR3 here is CASSDNYGYTF. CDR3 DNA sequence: TGTGCCAGCAGTGATAACTATGGCTACACCTTC.

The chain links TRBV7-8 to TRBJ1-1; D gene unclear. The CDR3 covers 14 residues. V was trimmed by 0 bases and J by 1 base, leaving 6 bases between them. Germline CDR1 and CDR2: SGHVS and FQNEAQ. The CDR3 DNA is TGTGCCAGCAGCTTAGCGCTCCCGAACACTGAAGCTTTCTTT. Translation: CASSLALPNTEAFF.

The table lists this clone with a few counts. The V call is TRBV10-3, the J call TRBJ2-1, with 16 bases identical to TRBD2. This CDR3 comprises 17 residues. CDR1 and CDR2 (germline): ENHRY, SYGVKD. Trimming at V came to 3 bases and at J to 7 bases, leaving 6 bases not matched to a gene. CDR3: CAISDWGLAGGLNEQFF. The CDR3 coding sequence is TGTGCCATCAGTGATTGGGGACTAGCGGGAGGGCTTAATGAGCAGTTCTTC.

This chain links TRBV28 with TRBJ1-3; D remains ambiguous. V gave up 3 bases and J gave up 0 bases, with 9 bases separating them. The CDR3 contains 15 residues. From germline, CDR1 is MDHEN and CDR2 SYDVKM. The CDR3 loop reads CASSLTRFSGNTIYF. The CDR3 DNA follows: TGTGCCAGCAGTTTGACACGCTTCTCTGGAAACACCATATATTTT.

The CDR3 sequence: CASSQERTAKAFF. The CDR3, as DNA: TGCGCCAGCAGCCAAGAAAGGACGGCAAAAGCTTTCTTT. The chain combines TRBV4-3 with TRBJ1-1; D is unresolved. CDR3 size: 13 residues. Germline CDR1 is LGHNA and CDR2 is YSLEER. V shed 0 bases and J shed 9 bases, with 11 bases lying between them.

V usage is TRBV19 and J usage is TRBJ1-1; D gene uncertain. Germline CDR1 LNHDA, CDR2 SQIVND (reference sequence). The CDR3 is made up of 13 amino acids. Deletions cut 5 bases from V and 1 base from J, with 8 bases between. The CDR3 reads CASSLAKNTEAFF. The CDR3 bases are TGTGCCAGTAGTTTGGCAAAGAACACTGAAGCTTTCTTT.

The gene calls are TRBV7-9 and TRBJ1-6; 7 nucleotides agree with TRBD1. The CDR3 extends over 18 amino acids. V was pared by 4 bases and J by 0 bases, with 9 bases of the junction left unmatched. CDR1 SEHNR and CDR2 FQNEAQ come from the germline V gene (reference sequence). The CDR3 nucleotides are TGTGCCAGCAGCTCTAGACAGGGACGAGGCTCCTATAATTCACCCCTCCACTTT. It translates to CASSSRQGRGSYNSPLHF.